Each of the 8 T cell receptor beta chains below was sequenced from the same sample in a study of cytomegalovirus exposure and HLA in healthy donors. Method: immunoSEQ multiplex PCR; TCRdb's copy keeps in-frame clones and lacks some. The sample holds some 270,000 clones, roughly 85% seen once. The sample consisted of PBMCs. These receptors all stem from a woman aged 18-35 years in good health and CMV-seronegative.

This clone was recorded a few times. J is TRBJ1-5 and V is TRBV7-9; tentatively, D is TRBD1 (6 bases). In germline, CDR1 is SEHNR, CDR2 FQNEAQ (reference sequence). V shed 1 base and J shed 4 bases, with 14 bases lying between them. CDR3 length equals 16 residues. The chain's CDR3 is CASSLGPRGANQPQHF. CDR3 DNA: TGTGCCAGCAGCTTAGGCCCCCGGGGGGCTAATCAGCCCCAGCATTTT.

The rearrangement uses TRBV29-1 and TRBJ2-7; weak D call: TRBD2 (6 bases). Germline V gene sequence: CDR1 SQVTM, CDR2 ANQGSEA. This CDR3 spans 13 amino acids. The V end was cut by 4 bases, the J end by 3 bases, with 13 bases between. The CDR3 DNA reads as TGCAGCGTTGCATGGGGACTTATCTACGAGCAGTACTTC. Its protein product is CSVAWGLIYEQYF.

The chain uses TRBV19 and TRBJ1-2; 10 bases line up with TRBD1. The junction had 6 bases not matched to a gene; V was cut back by 9 bases and J by 8 bases. Germline-derived CDR1 and CDR2 are LNHDA and SQIVND (reference sequence). This CDR3 spans 12 amino acids. The CDR3 sequence: CASNDRGPGYTF. The DNA for the CDR3 is TGTGCCAGCAATGACAGGGGGCCGGGCTACACCTTC.

This chain links TRBV20-1 with TRBJ2-7, with TRBD2 matching 7 bases. There are 11 residues in the CDR3. CDR1 is DFQATT, CDR2 SNEGSKA, per germline (reference sequence). V was pared by 6 bases and J by 5 bases, with 4 bases of the junction left unmatched. CDR3 region: CSAGLVDEQYF. The CDR3 DNA reads TGCAGTGCCGGACTAGTAGACGAGCAGTACTTC.

A few counts support this clone. The chain recombines TRBV4-3 with TRBJ2-7, with 7 bases matching TRBD1. CDR3 length: 15 amino acids. V lost 0 bases and J lost 3; bases outside the gene matches: 5. The germline CDR1 and CDR2 sequences are LGHNA and YSLEER. The CDR3 region has the DNA TGCGCCAGCAGCCAAGATGTAGGGGGCTACTACGAGCAGTACTTC. It is translated as CASSQDVGGYYEQYF.

This chain joins TRBV5-1 and TRBJ2-1; 7 nucleotides agree with TRBD2. CDR1 SGHRS and CDR2 YFSETQ come from the germline V gene. The CDR3 length is 14 residues. J lost 3 bases, V lost 6 bases, and 6 bases had no gene match. The CDR3 DNA reads as TGCGCCAGCAACGGGGGAGGGGTCTACAATGAGCAGTTCTTC. It encodes CASNGGGVYNEQFF.

The chain has TRBV10-2 and TRBJ1-2, with D perhaps matching TRBD1 (6 bases). Germline-derived CDR1 and CDR2 are WSHSY and SAAADI. V lost 4 bases to trimming and J lost 6 bases, with 12 bases between them. The CDR3 consists of 13 residues. The CDR3 nucleotides are TGCGCCAGCAGTGCTATCAGGGACAATGGCTACACCTTC. Encoded protein: CASSAIRDNGYTF.

This clone was seen a single time. The V call is TRBV6-6, the J call TRBJ1-4, with D possibly being TRBD1 (6 bases). V was shortened by 7 bases and J by 6 bases, with 15 bases between the two germline ends. CDR1 and CDR2 (germline): MNHNY, SVGAGI (reference sequence). The length of the CDR3 is 14 residues. This CDR3 reads CASTERGGDEKLFF. In nucleotides, the CDR3 is TGTGCCAGCACCGAGAGGGGGGGGGATGAAAAACTGTTTTTT.